Given below is one TCR beta chain in context. The data stem from a study of blood T cell repertoires in COVID-19. Study in general: T cells, B-cell-depleted T cells, or PBMCs supplied cDNA or gDNA.

Per germline, CDR1 SNHLY and CDR2 FYNNEI. The CDR3 sequence is 13 residues long. V shed 10 bases and J shed 3 bases, with 13 bases lying between them. Produced via immunoSEQ multiplex PCR; TCRdb's table is partial and in-frame only. The table records about 140,000 clones, 65% to 85% of them present only once. This receptor was obtained from a woman aged 55-75 years with acute or convalescent COVID-19. The sequenced sample was peripheral blood. The chain couples TRBV2 to TRBJ1-3, with a tentative D call TRBD1 (5 bases). The DNA for the CDR3 is TGTGCCACGTCTGGGGCGGATGGAAACACCATATATTTT. Translated, it gives CATSGADGNTIYF.